The T cell receptor (beta chain) under discussion was sequenced for a study of shared clonotypes between healthy human individuals. CDR1 is DFQATT, CDR2 SNEGSKA, per germline (reference sequence). The ends were cut back, 3 bases at V and 8 bases at J, with 10 bases in the middle. The CDR3 loop spans 11 amino acids. TCRdb's copy holds only in-frame clones and misses some; the assay was immunoSEQ multiplex PCR. The table includes more than 2,000,000 clones, 93% detected once. The sample taken for sequencing was naive CD4+ T cells from PBMCs. Subset reported: CD45RA+ positively selected. The clonotype comes from a man between 18 and 35 years old in good health. Some clones in this sample may be carry-over from other donors' samples. This chain uses TRBV20-1 with TRBJ1-1; weak D call: TRBD1 (6 bases). The CDR3 nucleotides read TGCAGTGCTAGTTGGGGGCGAGAAGCTTTCTTT. Its protein is CSASWGREAFF.